This is a list of T cell receptor beta chains from one sample in a study of blood T cells in healthy people across ages. Each CDR3 protein is one row after TCRdb ran MiXCR on the 5' RACE reads. The table records about 930,000 distinct CDR3 sequences, almost 30% of them present only once. This sample also belongs to another study, concerning T cells of mothers and their children.

Sequencing input: blood. These receptors all come from a woman between 40 and 50 years old in good health. Both conserved end residues are part of each CDR3. A D gene is named only where the DNA matches it firmly. Rows give clone size only sometimes, using once, few, many, or a class for an expanded clone.

clone_size | d_call | j_call | cdr3_length | v_call | cdr3_nt | cdr3_aa
few | TRBD2 | TRBJ2-1 | 14 | TRBV12-3/TRBV12-4 | TGTGCCAGCAGCCCGGGACTAGCGGGGGGGCGGCAGTTCTTC | CASSPGLAGGRQFF
many | TRBD1 | TRBJ1-2 | 15 | TRBV6-6 | TGTGCCAGCAGTTACTCGACAGGGTCCCTCTATGGCTACACCTTC | CASSYSTGSLYGYTF
few | NA | TRBJ1-2 | 13 | TRBV24-1 | TGTGCCACCAGTGAATGGGAGGACTATGGCTACACCTTC | CATSEWEDYGYTF
NA | NA | TRBJ2-1 | 12 | TRBV13 | TGTGCCAGTAGCCGGGACTGGTTTGAGCAGTTCTTC | CASSRDWFEQFF
few | NA | TRBJ1-5 | 14 | TRBV19 | TGTGCCAGTACCGAGACCCGTACAGGGCAGCCCCAGCATTTT | CASTETRTGQPQHF
few | NA | TRBJ1-6 | 15 | TRBV20-1 | TGCAGTGCTAGAGATTGGGTGGGTTCCAATTCACCCCTCCACTTT | CSARDWVGSNSPLHF
NA | TRBD1 | TRBJ2-3 | 15 | TRBV20-1 | TGCGGTGCTAGGCCGGTGGACAGGGCTACAGATACGCAGTATTTT | CGARPVDRATDTQYF
NA | TRBD2 | TRBJ2-3 | 19 | TRBV4-1 | TGCGCCAGCAGCCAAGGGGGGACTAGCGGGGGAGCTAGCACAGATACGCAGTATTTT | CASSQGGTSGGASTDTQYF
many | NA | TRBJ1-2 | 13 | TRBV10-2 | TGCGCCAGCAGCGCACAGGGAGTCTATGGCTACACCTTC | CASSAQGVYGYTF
NA | NA | TRBJ1-1 | 15 | TRBV29-1 | TGCAGCGAAATCCCCGAGGGGGGGCTGGGCACTGAAGCTTTCTTT | CSEIPEGGLGTEAFF
NA | NA | TRBJ2-2 | 15 | TRBV3-1 | TGTGCCAGCCGCCCCCGAGGCACCGCCACCGGGGAGCTGTTTTTT | CASRPRGTATGELFF
NA | NA | TRBJ2-3 | 15 | TRBV28 | TGTGCCAGCAGTTCTCTAGTGGGGGGCACAGATACGCAGTATTTT | CASSSLVGGTDTQYF
NA | TRBD2 | TRBJ2-7 | 16 | TRBV15 | TGTGCCACCAGCAGACTTATAGCGGGGACGAACTACGAGCAGTACTTC | CATSRLIAGTNYEQYF
NA | NA | TRBJ2-5 | 12 | TRBV7-2 | TGTGCCAGCACCAGAGAGGCGGGGACCCAGTACTTC | CASTREAGTQYF
NA | TRBD1 | TRBJ2-7 | 13 | TRBV9 | TGTGCCAGCAGCGCACAGGGGGCGAGGGAGCAGTACTTC | CASSAQGAREQYF
few | TRBD2 | TRBJ2-5 | 12 | TRBV29-1 | TGCAGCGTAGCGGGGGGCGTGGAGACCCAGTACTTC | CSVAGGVETQYF
NA | NA | TRBJ1-2 | 15 | TRBV7-2 | TGTGCCAGCAGCCCCCGGCATAGTGAAAACTATGGCTACACCTTC | CASSPRHSENYGYTF
many | NA | TRBJ1-1 | 15 | TRBV4-3 | TGCGCCAGCAGCCAAGATCCGGACAATCACGCTGAAGCTTTCTTT | CASSQDPDNHAEAFF
many | TRBD1 | TRBJ2-5 | 15 | TRBV7-2 | TGTGCCAGCAGCTCCGCCCGGACAGGGTTAGAGACCCAGTACTTC | CASSSARTGLETQYF
many | TRBD2 | TRBJ2-1 | 14 | TRBV3-1 | TGTGCCAGCTCCCCGGGGACTACCTACAATGAGCAGTTCTTC | CASSPGTTYNEQFF
NA | NA | TRBJ1-1 | 14 | TRBV29-1 | TGCAGCGTTGATAGCATCGGGGGGGACACTGAAGCTTTCTTT | CSVDSIGGDTEAFF
few | TRBD1 | TRBJ2-1 | 13 | TRBV2 | TGTGCCAGCAGTGCAGGACAGGGTTATGAGCAGTTCTTC | CASSAGQGYEQFF
many | NA | TRBJ2-3 | 14 | TRBV20-1 | TGCAGTGCACTACAGGGAGCAAGCACAGATACGCAGTATTTT | CSALQGASTDTQYF
few | TRBD1 | TRBJ1-1 | 12 | TRBV29-1 | TGCAGCGGGGGACAGGTCGGGACTGAAGCTTTCTTT | CSGGQVGTEAFF
NA | TRBD2 | TRBJ2-2 | 18 | TRBV11-2 | TGTGCCAGCAGCTGGTCGACTAGCGGGGGACCCAACACCGGGGAGCTGTTTTTT | CASSWSTSGGPNTGELFF
NA | NA | TRBJ2-1 | 15 | TRBV20-1 | TGCAGTGCTAGAGATGGCCTAAGCCCCAAAAATGAGCAGTTCTTC | CSARDGLSPKNEQFF
few | NA | TRBJ2-7 | 14 | TRBV9 | TGTGCCAGCAGCGTAGGGGGCTTTCCCTACGAGCAGTACTTC | CASSVGGFPYEQYF
once | NA | TRBJ1-1 | 13 | TRBV29-1 | TGCAGCGGACACGTAGCCCCGGACACTGAAGCTTTCTTT | CSGHVAPDTEAFF
NA | TRBD2 | TRBJ2-3 | 15 | TRBV20-1 | TGCAGTGCTAGAGATCCGGCTAGCGGCTCAGATACGCAGTATTTT | CSARDPASGSDTQYF
few | NA | TRBJ2-7 | 15 | TRBV10-3 | TGTGCCATCAGTGGGGTAGGGGGACCGGTGGACGAGCAGTACTTC | CAISGVGGPVDEQYF
NA | NA | TRBJ2-3 | 15 | TRBV7-2 | TGTGCCAGCAGCTTAGGGGGGGGGCAGGGAGATACGCAGTATTTT | CASSLGGGQGDTQYF
few | TRBD2 | TRBJ2-7 | 15 | TRBV5-5 | TGTGCCAGCAGCACAGCCGGGACTACCACCTACGAGCAGTACTTC | CASSTAGTTTYEQYF
NA | TRBD1 | TRBJ1-6 | 15 | TRBV30 | TGTGCCTGGAGCCCCCGGGACAGGGCCCATTCACCCCTCCACTTT | CAWSPRDRAHSPLHF
many | TRBD1 | TRBJ1-1 | 15 | TRBV28 | TGTGCCAGCAGTGTAGGGGGCATTGGGAACACTGAAGCTTTCTTT | CASSVGGIGNTEAFF
NA | NA | TRBJ1-2 | 13 | TRBV3-1 | TGTGCCAGCAGCCAGGGGTTATCGCGTGGCTACACCTTC | CASSQGLSRGYTF
many | TRBD2 | TRBJ2-7 | 14 | TRBV28 | TGTGCCAGCCAGCCGGGGAGGGGAGACTACGAGCAGTACTTC | CASQPGRGDYEQYF
few | TRBD1 | TRBJ1-5 | 15 | TRBV7-2 | TGTGCCAGCAGCTTCATGACAGGGGGCAGTCAGCCCCAGCATTTT | CASSFMTGGSQPQHF
NA | NA | TRBJ2-1 | 14 | TRBV29-1 | TGCAGCGTTGACGCAGAAAGTCCCTACAATGAGCAGTTCTTC | CSVDAESPYNEQFF
NA | NA | TRBJ2-3 | 13 | TRBV7-2 | TGTGCCAGCAGCTGGCAGGGCACAGATACGCAGTATTTT | CASSWQGTDTQYF